This passage covers 8 T cell receptor beta chains from one sample sequenced in a study of blood T cell repertoires in COVID-19. Repertoires were generated with immunoSEQ multiplex PCR, while TCRdb's copy carries only in-frame clones and drops some. The sample has around 200,000 clones; just over 85% are singletons. Sequenced input: peripheral blood. These receptors were collected from an elderly man with acute or convalescent COVID-19.

V usage is TRBV10-3 and J usage is TRBJ2-5; TRBD2 might be the D (5 bases). The CDR3 sequence is 13 residues long. V was pared by 2 bases and J by 5 bases, with 9 bases between. Germline V gives CDR1 ENHRY, CDR2 SYGVKD. CDR3 in DNA: TGTGCCATCAGTGAGGCGGGCCAGGAGACCCAGTACTTC. Translated: CAISEAGQETQYF.

The V call is TRBV6-5, the J call TRBJ1-6; unclear D gene. The CDR3 totals 11 residues. Germline values: CDR1 MNHEY, CDR2 SVGAGI. The V end lost 7 bases, the J end lost 7 bases, and 5 bases lay between the germline ends. DNA of the CDR3: TGTGCCAGCAACTCAAATTCACCCCTCCACTTT. Protein sequence: CASNSNSPLHF.

V and J are TRBV11-2 and TRBJ2-5, with 10 bases identical to TRBD2. CDR1 is SGHAT and CDR2 is FQNNGV in the germline V gene. The V segment lost 0 bases and the J segment 6 bases; nucleotides outside the gene matches: 10. The length of the CDR3 is 17 residues. CDR3 sequence: CASSLDVMSSGSQTQYF. DNA of the CDR3: TGTGCCAGCAGCTTAGATGTTATGTCTAGCGGGAGTCAGACCCAGTACTTC. The full variable domain, its missing parts supplied by reference TRBV11-2 and TRBJ2-5, is EAGVAQSPRYKIIEKRQSVAFWCNPISGHATLYWYQQILGQGPKLLIQFQNNGVVDDSQLPKDRFSAERLKGVDSTLKIQPAKLEDSAVYLCASSLDVMSSGSQTQYFGPGTRLLVL.

In this sample, this clone turned up once. CDR3 sequence reads: CASLSHFTDTQYF. The CDR3 nucleotides are TGCGCCAGCCTGAGCCACTTCACAGATACGCAGTATTTT. V gene TRBV5-1 combines with J gene TRBJ2-3; D gene ambiguous. Germline CDR1 reads SGHRS; CDR2 reads YFSETQ. Trimming pared 7 bases from V and 2 bases from J, leaving 11 bases between. The length of the CDR3 is 13 residues.

V usage is TRBV24-1 and J usage is TRBJ2-2; the D gene is possibly TRBD1 (5 bases). The CDR3 extends over 16 amino acids. Germline V CDR1 and CDR2: KGHDR, SFDVKD. V lost 0 bases, J lost 9 bases, and 16 bases lay in between. CDR3: CATSDLPGSKHRELFF. DNA for the CDR3: TGTGCCACCAGTGATTTGCCAGGGTCCAAACACCGGGAGCTGTTTTTT.

This chain links TRBV4-2 with TRBJ2-5; D perhaps matches TRBD1 (6 bases). This CDR3 region has 13 residues. Looked up from germline, CDR1 is LGHNA and CDR2 is YNFKEQ. V was pared by 4 bases and J by 2 bases, with 8 bases between. CDR3 DNA sequence: TGTGCCAGCAGCCCCGGACAGCAAGAGACCCAGTACTTC. Residues: CASSPGQQETQYF.

The chain combines TRBV6-1 with TRBJ2-3, with 9 bases identical to TRBD2. Looked up from germline, CDR1 is MNHNS and CDR2 is SASEGT. This CDR3 is built from 17 residues. Trimming at V came to 1 base and at J to 0 bases, leaving 5 bases not matched to a gene. In DNA form, the CDR3 reads TGTGCCAGCAGTGAAGTGCCGACTAGCGGAAGCACAGATACGCAGTATTTT. It encodes CASSEVPTSGSTDTQYF.

This chain connects TRBV7-3 to TRBJ2-5; 8 nucleotides agree with TRBD1. There are 13 residues in the CDR3. V lost 5 bases to trimming and J lost 4 bases; unmatched junction nucleotides: 3. CDR1 is SGHTA and CDR2 is FQGTGA in the germline V gene. The CDR3 DNA reads TGTGCCAGCAGCCAACAGGGGGGAGAGACCCAGTACTTC. Translated: CASSQQGGETQYF.